This TCR beta chain was observed in a study of cytomegalovirus exposure and HLA in healthy donors. The primer mix had 60 Vbeta and 13 Jbeta primers. Only in-frame clones appear in the TCRdb table, and some are missing; sequencing was by immunoSEQ multiplex PCR. This sample yields around 150,000 clones, of which approximately 67% are seen a single time; around 4.3% belongs to the top ten. The CDR3 is 16 amino acids. Germline CDR1 LNHDA, CDR2 SQIVND (reference sequence). J gave up 0 bases and V 4 bases, and 3 bases lay outside the gene matches. Study results and limitations: As a later analysis revealed, most CMV-associated TCR beta chains appeared HLA-restricted. Investigators reported approximately 170 TCR beta chains as tied to cytomegalovirus.

As regards this clone: Its antigen remains unidentified.

V gene TRBV19 combines with J gene TRBJ1-4; 9 nucleotides align to TRBD1. The sample comprised PBMCs. The TCR sequence derives from a woman under 30 in good health and CMV-seropositive. CDR3 nucleotides: TGTGCCAGTAGTACGGACAGGGGTACAACTAATGAAAAACTGTTTTTT. Translating it yields CASSTDRGTTNEKLFF.